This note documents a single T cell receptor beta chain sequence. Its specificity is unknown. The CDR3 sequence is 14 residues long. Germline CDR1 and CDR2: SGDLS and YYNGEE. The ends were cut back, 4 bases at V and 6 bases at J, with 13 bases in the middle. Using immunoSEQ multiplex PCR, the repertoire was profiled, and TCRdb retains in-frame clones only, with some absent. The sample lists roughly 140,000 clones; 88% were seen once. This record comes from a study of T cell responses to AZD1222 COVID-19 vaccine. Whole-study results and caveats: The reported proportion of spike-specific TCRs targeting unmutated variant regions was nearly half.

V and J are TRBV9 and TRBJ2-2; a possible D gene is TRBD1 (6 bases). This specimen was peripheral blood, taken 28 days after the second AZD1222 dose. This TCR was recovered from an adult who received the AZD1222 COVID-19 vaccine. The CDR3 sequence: CASSRQVGAGELFF. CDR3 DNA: TGTGCCAGCAGCAGACAGGTTGGGGCCGGGGAGCTGTTTTTT.